The rows below give T cell receptor beta chains drawn from one sample of a study of TIL therapy for anti-PD-1-resistant metastatic lung cancer. Some clones are missing from TCRdb's copy, which holds only in-frame ones; the method was immunoSEQ multiplex PCR. This table holds 25,000 to 30,000 clones, under 80% found once. The sample in question was tumor tissue, obtained at baseline. All receptors derive from a woman aged 25-85 years with non-small cell lung cancer. Each CDR3 is given with its conserved first and last residue. The order of the fields is CDR3 protein, CDR3 DNA, J gene, D gene, clone size, V gene. The D gene is left open where the match is weak. Size is stated for part of the rows, as once, few or many counts, or as a class when the clone is expanded.

CDR3: CASSDYDSTEAFF
DNA: TGTGCCAGCAGTGATTACGACAGCACTGAAGCTTTCTTT
J: TRBJ1-1
D: -
size: -
V: TRBV6-5

CDR3: CAWSVSTGGAGGRLANEQFF
DNA: TGTGCCTGGAGTGTTAGCACAGGGGGCGCAGGCGGGAGGTTGGCCAATGAGCAGTTCTTC
J: TRBJ2-1
D: -
size: -
V: TRBV30

CDR3: CAIQEQGNQPQHF
DNA: TGTGCCATCCAGGAACAGGGCAATCAGCCCCAGCATTTT
J: TRBJ1-5
D: -
size: -
V: TRBV10-3

CDR3: CASSLASSGRAGAGELFF
DNA: TGCGCCAGCAGCTTGGCCTCGAGCGGGAGGGCCGGGGCCGGGGAGCTGTTTTTT
J: TRBJ2-2
D: TRBD2
size: -
V: TRBV5-1

CDR3: CASSPPTILSSYNEQFF
DNA: TGTGCCAGCTCACCGCCGACTATACTTAGCTCCTACAATGAGCAGTTCTTC
J: TRBJ2-1
D: -
size: few
V: TRBV18

CDR3: CASSLSGGGIDTQYF
DNA: TGTGCCAGCAGCCTTTCCGGAGGGGGGATAGATACGCAGTATTTT
J: TRBJ2-3
D: -
size: -
V: TRBV9

CDR3: CASSFGALNYGYTF
DNA: TGTGCCAGCAGCTTTGGGGCTTTAAACTATGGCTACACCTTC
J: TRBJ1-2
D: -
size: -
V: TRBV5-6

CDR3: CASRQLDRTDTQYF
DNA: TGTGCAAGCCGACAGTTAGACCGCACAGATACGCAGTATTTT
J: TRBJ2-3
D: -
size: -
V: TRBV12-2

CDR3: CASSDGSGGGETQYF
DNA: TGTGCCAGCAGTGACGGTAGCGGGGGGGGAGAGACCCAGTACTTC
J: TRBJ2-5
D: TRBD2
size: -
V: TRBV2

CDR3: CAWSVRLAGLETQYF
DNA: TGTGCCTGGAGTGTAAGACTAGCGGGATTGGAGACCCAGTACTTC
J: TRBJ2-5
D: TRBD2
size: -
V: TRBV30

CDR3: CASSPEAAGRGEQFF
DNA: TGCGCCAGCAGCCCTGAGGCTGCAGGCCGGGGGGAGCAGTTCTTC
J: TRBJ2-1
D: -
size: -
V: TRBV5-1

CDR3: CASSYSTGTGTDTQYF
DNA: TGTGCCAGCAGTTACTCGACAGGAACTGGCACAGATACGCAGTATTTT
J: TRBJ2-3
D: -
size: -
V: TRBV6-6

CDR3: CASSQDMVTPSDTQYF
DNA: TGCGCCAGCAGCCAAGATATGGTTACCCCATCAGATACGCAGTATTTT
J: TRBJ2-3
D: -
size: -
V: TRBV4-1

CDR3: CASETGSNLNEQFF
DNA: TGTGCCAGTGAGACAGGTTCGAATCTGAATGAGCAGTTCTTC
J: TRBJ2-1
D: -
size: -
V: TRBV14

CDR3: CASRRLKRESGWNEQYF
DNA: TGTGCCAGCAGGAGGCTCAAGCGGGAGTCGGGCTGGAACGAGCAGTACTTC
J: TRBJ2-7
D: TRBD2
size: -
V: TRBV27

CDR3: CASSTPLDFSLQETQYF
DNA: TGTGCCAGCAGTACCCCCTTAGACTTTAGCCTACAAGAGACCCAGTACTTC
J: TRBJ2-5
D: -
size: once
V: TRBV11-2

CDR3: CAISQADNEQFF
DNA: TGTGCCATCAGTCAAGCGGACAATGAGCAGTTCTTC
J: TRBJ2-1
D: -
size: few
V: TRBV10-3

CDR3: CAWSLFSGFGTGELFF
DNA: TGTGCCTGGAGTCTATTCTCGGGGTTTGGGACCGGGGAGCTGTTTTTT
J: TRBJ2-2
D: -
size: -
V: TRBV30

CDR3: CASSDINRGPGYTF
DNA: TGTGCCAGCAGTGATATTAACAGGGGGCCTGGCTACACCTTC
J: TRBJ1-2
D: TRBD1
size: -
V: TRBV25-1

CDR3: CASSRQGRDTDTQYF
DNA: TGTGCCAGCAGCCGACAGGGAAGGGACACAGATACGCAGTATTTT
J: TRBJ2-3
D: TRBD1
size: -
V: TRBV7-9

CDR3: CSVLQQGLAGYTF
DNA: TGCAGCGTTTTACAACAGGGCCTGGCAGGCTACACCTTC
J: TRBJ1-2
D: -
size: once
V: TRBV29-1

CDR3: CASSNGEATDTQYF
DNA: TGCGCCAGCAGCAACGGGGAGGCCACAGATACGCAGTATTTT
J: TRBJ2-3
D: -
size: -
V: TRBV5-1

CDR3: CASSYSSRGRGYTF
DNA: TGTGCCAGCAGTTACTCGAGTAGGGGGCGCGGCTACACCTTC
J: TRBJ1-2
D: TRBD1
size: -
V: TRBV6-6

CDR3: CASRREGTAEQFF
DNA: TGTGCCAGTCGGAGGGAGGGTACAGCTGAGCAGTTCTTC
J: TRBJ2-1
D: TRBD2
size: few
V: TRBV6-4

CDR3: CASNPRVSYNEQFF
DNA: TGTGCCAGCAACCCGAGAGTCTCCTACAATGAGCAGTTCTTC
J: TRBJ2-1
D: -
size: -
V: TRBV7-8

CDR3: CASGRESFYEQYF
DNA: TGTGCCAGCGGGCGGGAGTCTTTCTACGAGCAGTACTTC
J: TRBJ2-7
D: TRBD2
size: -
V: TRBV6-6

CDR3: CASSLRTGTGLSEAFF
DNA: TGTGCCAGCAGCTTAAGGACAGGGACGGGTCTCTCTGAAGCTTTCTTT
J: TRBJ1-1
D: TRBD1
size: -
V: TRBV7-8

CDR3: CAGQGREEKLFF
DNA: TGTGCCGGACAGGGGAGGGAGGAAAAACTGTTTTTT
J: TRBJ1-4
D: TRBD1
size: -
V: TRBV30

CDR3: CASMGPSDTQYF
DNA: TGTGCCAGCATGGGACCGTCAGATACGCAGTATTTT
J: TRBJ2-3
D: -
size: -
V: TRBV2